These 13 T cell receptor beta chains were all obtained from the same sample, sequenced in a study of T cell changes during pregnancy in multiple sclerosis. The table came from immunoSEQ multiplex PCR; TCRdb's copy has only in-frame clones and leaves some out. The repertoire holds more than 55,000 clones, with roughly nine tenths as singletons. Here the sequenced sample was CD4+ T cells from peripheral blood mononuclear cells, taken in the third trimester of pregnancy. The receptors here all came from a female donor with multiple sclerosis, enrolled in a pregnancy study.

The V gene is TRBV16, the J gene TRBJ1-3; no definite D call. V shed 1 base and J shed 0 bases, with 10 bases lying between them. CDR1 and CDR2 from the germline V gene are KGHSY and FQNENV. The CDR3 loop spans 16 amino acids. CDR3 DNA sequence: TGTGCCAGCAGCCAATTAACGGTGAGCTCTGGAAACACCATATATTTT. As protein: CASSQLTVSSGNTIYF.

V gene TRBV6-6 combines with J gene TRBJ1-1; D remains unclear. The CDR3 loop spans 14 amino acids. Germline CDR1 and CDR2: MNHNY and SVGAGI (reference sequence). Trimming removed 0 bases from V and 1 base from J, with 6 bases in between. CDR3 residues: CASSYSEGNTEAFF. The CDR3 DNA reads as TGTGCCAGCAGTTACTCGGAGGGGAACACTGAAGCTTTCTTT.

V and J are TRBV19 and TRBJ2-3; 7 bases are shared with TRBD2. There are 17 residues in the CDR3. Germline V gives CDR1 LNHDA, CDR2 SQIVND (reference sequence). The ends lost 6 bases at V and 6 bases at J; junction bases unmatched: 18. The CDR3 DNA is TGTGCCAGTAGAATCCGCCCTAGCGGCGTGGGACTCGATACGCAGTATTTT. Translating it yields CASRIRPSGVGLDTQYF.

V gene TRBV11-2 combines with J gene TRBJ2-1, with TRBD2 matching over 12 bases. This CDR3 spans 17 amino acids. Germline CDR1 SGHAT, CDR2 FQNNGV. The V and J ends lost 0 bases and 10 bases, in that order; junction bases with no gene match: 10. The CDR3 sequence: CASSLDSLAGGPREQFF. The CDR3 region has the DNA TGTGCCAGCAGCTTAGACTCTCTAGCGGGGGGGCCCCGGGAGCAGTTCTTC. The variable domain in full, with the rest retrieved from reference TRBV11-2 and TRBJ2-1, is EAGVAQSPRYKIIEKRQSVAFWCNPISGHATLYWYQQILGQGPKLLIQFQNNGVVDDSQLPKDRFSAERLKGVDSTLKIQPAKLEDSAVYLCASSLDSLAGGPREQFFGPGTRLTVL.

V usage is TRBV7-2 and J usage is TRBJ1-2; 7 bases are a match to TRBD1. The CDR3 contains 15 residues. The junction had 7 bases not matched to a gene; V was cut back by 1 base and J by 5 bases. Germline V lookup: CDR1 SGHTA, CDR2 FQGNSA. The CDR3 region has the DNA TGTGCCAGCAGCTTAGTTAGCCAGGGGGATTATGGCTACACCTTC. It specifies CASSLVSQGDYGYTF.

The chain employs TRBV30 and TRBJ2-3, with a tentative D call TRBD1 (5 bases). V lost 6 bases and J lost 5, with 15 bases in between. The CDR3 extends over 13 amino acids. Germline-derived CDR1 and CDR2 are GTSNPN and SVGIG (reference sequence). The CDR3 region is CACKPRRGDTQYF. CDR3 nucleotides: TGTGCCTGTAAGCCGAGAAGGGGAGATACGCAGTATTTT.

The chain links TRBV2 to TRBJ1-1; no clear D. Germline CDR1 reads SNHLY; CDR2 reads FYNNEI. Trimming cost V 7 bases and J 5 bases, with 8 bases left between them. The CDR3 length is 11 residues. CDR3 sequence reads: CASKPETEAFF. The DNA for the CDR3 is TGTGCCAGCAAACCGGAGACTGAAGCTTTCTTT.

The rearrangement joins TRBV18 to TRBJ2-7; 11 bases agree with TRBD2. V lost 4 bases and J lost 0; bases outside the gene matches: 2. The CDR3 contains 15 residues. The germline CDR1 and CDR2 sequences are KGHSH and LQKENI. CDR3 bases: TGTGCCAGCTCACGTACTAGCGGGGGCTCCTACGAGCAGTACTTC. This sequence encodes CASSRTSGGSYEQYF.

CDR3 amino acids: CASSARQGASEQFF. The CDR3 DNA follows: TGTGCCAGCAGTGCGCGACAGGGGGCGAGTGAGCAGTTCTTC. The rearrangement links TRBV6-6 to TRBJ2-1; 10 bases match TRBD1. The CDR3 consists of 14 residues. Trimming removed 5 bases from V and 9 bases from J; junction bases left unmatched: 7. Per germline, CDR1 MNHNY and CDR2 SVGAGI (reference sequence).

The chain joins TRBV11-3 to TRBJ2-2; D not resolved. The germline V gene encodes CDR1 SGHNT and CDR2 YENEEA. The V and J ends lost 4 bases and 4 bases respectively, with 10 bases between them. This CDR3 region has 14 residues. CDR3 coding DNA: TGTGCCAGCAGCTCGCTCCGGTCCACCGGGGAGCTGTTTTTT. It translates to CASSSLRSTGELFF.

This clone was seen just once. V usage is TRBV19 and J usage is TRBJ2-7; 10 bases map to TRBD2. J lost 0 bases, V lost 3 bases, and 8 bases had no gene match. Germline V gives CDR1 LNHDA, CDR2 SQIVND (reference sequence). This CDR3 region has 17 residues. CDR3 in DNA: TGTGCCAGTAGTATCCGGACTAGCGGAGACAGCTCCTACGAGCAGTACTTC. Translation gives CASSIRTSGDSSYEQYF.

This chain connects TRBV2 to TRBJ1-4; the match to TRBD1 covers 9 bases. V gave up 6 bases and J gave up 7 bases; unmatched junction bases: 9. The germline V gene encodes CDR1 SNHLY and CDR2 FYNNEI. The CDR3 has 15 amino acids. CDR3 bases: TGTGCCAGCAGGGACCTACAGGGGGCTAGTGAAAAACTGTTTTTT. Its protein product is CASRDLQGASEKLFF.

The chain recombines TRBV7-8 with TRBJ2-1; D is perhaps TRBD2 (6 bases). V shed 1 base and J shed 6 bases, with 13 bases lying between them. This CDR3 has 15 amino acids. Germline V gene lookup returns CDR1 SGHVS and CDR2 FQNEAQ. The CDR3 DNA reads TGTGCCAGCAGCTTAGTCGGGGGAGCGGGCAATGAGCAGTTCTTC. Translated: CASSLVGGAGNEQFF.